This note documents a single T cell receptor beta chain sequence. Its antigen is currently unknown. The source of the sample is a study of OX40 agonist ivuxolimab in advanced cancers. Individuals having autoimmune disease history or systemic immunosuppression were not enrolled. Using immunoSEQ multiplex PCR, the repertoire was profiled, and TCRdb retains in-frame clones only, with some absent. This table holds around 92,000 clones, approximately 84% found once. The CDR3 covers 14 residues. V was clipped by 5 bases and J by 6 bases; unmatched bases: 6. Germline CDR1 LNHDA, CDR2 SQIVND (reference sequence). The study's findings and limits: The average count of expanded clones was higher among CD8+ T cells than among CD4+.

The sequence was obtained from an adult with an advanced solid tumor such as melanoma, head and neck, liver or kidney cancer. Material: CD4+ or CD8+ T cells sorted from blood, obtained in a trial of the OX40 agonist ivuxolimab. The rearrangement links TRBV19 to TRBJ1-5, with TRBD1 matching 8 bases. The CDR3 sequence is CASSDTGGSQPQHF. Here the CDR3 DNA reads TGTGCCAGTAGTGATACAGGGGGAAGTCAGCCCCAGCATTTT.